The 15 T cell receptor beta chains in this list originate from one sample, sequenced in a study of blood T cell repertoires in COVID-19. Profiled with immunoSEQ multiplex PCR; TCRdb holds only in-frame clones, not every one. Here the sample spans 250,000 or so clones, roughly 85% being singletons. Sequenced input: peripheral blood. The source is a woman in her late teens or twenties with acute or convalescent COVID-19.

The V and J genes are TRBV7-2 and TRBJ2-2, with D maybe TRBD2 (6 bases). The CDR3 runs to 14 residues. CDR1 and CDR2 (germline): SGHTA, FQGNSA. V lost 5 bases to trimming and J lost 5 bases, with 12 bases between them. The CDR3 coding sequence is TGTGCCAGCAGCCAGGGACTGGTGACCGGGGAGCTGTTTTTT. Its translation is CASSQGLVTGELFF.

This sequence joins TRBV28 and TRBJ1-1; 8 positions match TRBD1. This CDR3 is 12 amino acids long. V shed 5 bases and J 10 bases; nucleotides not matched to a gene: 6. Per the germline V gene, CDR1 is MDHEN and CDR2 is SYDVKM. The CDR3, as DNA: TGTGCCAGCAGTCTCACGGGACAGGCAGCTTTCTTT. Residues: CASSLTGQAAFF.

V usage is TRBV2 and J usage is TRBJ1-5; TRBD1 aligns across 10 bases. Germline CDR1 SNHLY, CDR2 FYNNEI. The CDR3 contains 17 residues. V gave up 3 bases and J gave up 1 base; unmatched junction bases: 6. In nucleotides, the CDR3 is TGTGCCAGCAGTGACGTGGGACAGGGGTTGAGCAATCAGCCCCAGCATTTT. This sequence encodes CASSDVGQGLSNQPQHF.

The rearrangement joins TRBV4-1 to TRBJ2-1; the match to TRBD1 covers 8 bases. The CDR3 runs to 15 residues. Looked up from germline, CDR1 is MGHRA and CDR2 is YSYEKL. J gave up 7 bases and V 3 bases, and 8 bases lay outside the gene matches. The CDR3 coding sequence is TGCGCCAGCAGCCAGGATCAGGGGGCTGGGAATGAGCAGTTCTTC. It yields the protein CASSQDQGAGNEQFF.

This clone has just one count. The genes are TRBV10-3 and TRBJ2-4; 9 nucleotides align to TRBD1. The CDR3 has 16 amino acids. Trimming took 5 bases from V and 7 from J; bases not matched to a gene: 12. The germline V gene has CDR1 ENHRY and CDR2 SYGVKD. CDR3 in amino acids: CAISRRPGQGTNIQYF. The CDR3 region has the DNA TGTGCCATCAGTCGCCGACCGGGACAGGGCACGAACATTCAGTACTTC.

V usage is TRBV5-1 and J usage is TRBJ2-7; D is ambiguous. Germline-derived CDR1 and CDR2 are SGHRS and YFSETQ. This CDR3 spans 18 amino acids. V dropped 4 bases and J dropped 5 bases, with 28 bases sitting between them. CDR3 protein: CASSHGQGLKVGRDEQYF. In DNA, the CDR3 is TGCGCCAGCAGCCATGGCCAAGGCCTTAAGGTGGGTCGGGACGAGCAGTACTTC.

The CDR3 coding sequence is TGTGCCAGCAGTCGGCGAGCAGTAACTAGGGGGACCTACAATGAGCAGTTCTTC. Protein sequence: CASSRRAVTRGTYNEQFF. V and J are TRBV6-6 and TRBJ2-1, with a weak D call TRBD1 (6 bases). This CDR3 contains 18 residues. Germline-derived CDR1 and CDR2 are MNHNY and SVGAGI (reference sequence). V shed 5 bases and J shed 2 bases, with 22 bases lying between them.

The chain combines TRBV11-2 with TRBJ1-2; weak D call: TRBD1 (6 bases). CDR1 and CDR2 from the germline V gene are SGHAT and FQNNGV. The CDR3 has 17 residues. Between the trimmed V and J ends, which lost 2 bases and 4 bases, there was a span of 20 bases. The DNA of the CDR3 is TGTGCCAGCAGCTTACGGGTCGCGGGGGCGGAATCCTATGGCTACACCTTC. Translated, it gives CASSLRVAGAESYGYTF.

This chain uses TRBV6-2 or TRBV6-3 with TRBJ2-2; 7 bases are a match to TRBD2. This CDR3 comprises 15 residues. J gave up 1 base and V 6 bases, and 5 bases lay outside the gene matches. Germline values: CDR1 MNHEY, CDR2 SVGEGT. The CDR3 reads CASSHERENTGELFF. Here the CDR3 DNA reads TGTGCCAGCAGCCACGAGCGGGAGAACACCGGGGAGCTGTTTTTT.

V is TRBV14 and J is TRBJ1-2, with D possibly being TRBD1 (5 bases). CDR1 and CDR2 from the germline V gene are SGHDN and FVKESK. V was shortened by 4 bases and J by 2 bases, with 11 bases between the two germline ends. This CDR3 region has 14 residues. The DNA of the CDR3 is TGTGCCAGCAGCCCGGCAGGGCAGAACTATGGCTACACCTTC. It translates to CASSPAGQNYGYTF.

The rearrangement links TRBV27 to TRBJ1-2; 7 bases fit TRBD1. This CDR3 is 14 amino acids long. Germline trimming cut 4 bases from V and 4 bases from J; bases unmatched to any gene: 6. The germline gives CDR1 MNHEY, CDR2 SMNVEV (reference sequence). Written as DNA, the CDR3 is TGTGCCAGCAGTTCGCAAGACAGGGTCTATGGCTACACCTTC. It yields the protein CASSSQDRVYGYTF.

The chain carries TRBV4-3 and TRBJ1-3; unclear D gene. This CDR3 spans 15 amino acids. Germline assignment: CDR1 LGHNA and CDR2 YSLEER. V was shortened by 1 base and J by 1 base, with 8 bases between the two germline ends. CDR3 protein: CASSQGRLSGNTIYF. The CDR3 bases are TGCGCCAGCAGCCAAGGCAGGCTTTCTGGAAACACCATATATTTT.

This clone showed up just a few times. The CDR3 nucleotides are TGTGCCAGCAGTCCCGGGACAGCCATCGGCTATGGCTACACCTTC. This translates into CASSPGTAIGYGYTF. This chain joins TRBV6-5 and TRBJ1-2; 7 positions agree with TRBD1. The CDR3 has 15 residues. Germline loops: CDR1 MNHEY, CDR2 SVGAGI. V was clipped by 5 bases and J by 4 bases; unmatched bases: 10.

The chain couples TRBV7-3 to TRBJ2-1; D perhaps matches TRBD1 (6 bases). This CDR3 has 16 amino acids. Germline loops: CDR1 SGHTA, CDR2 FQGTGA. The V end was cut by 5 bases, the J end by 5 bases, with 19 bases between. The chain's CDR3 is CASSPQGLQGDNEQFF. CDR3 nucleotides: TGTGCCAGCAGCCCGCAGGGGCTGCAAGGGGACAATGAGCAGTTCTTC.

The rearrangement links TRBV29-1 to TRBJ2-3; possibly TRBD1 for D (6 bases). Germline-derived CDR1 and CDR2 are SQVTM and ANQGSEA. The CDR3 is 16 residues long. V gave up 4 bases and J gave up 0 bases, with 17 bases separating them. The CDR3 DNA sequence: TGCAGCGTTGCAAAAGGACAGTTCGCTAGCACAGATACGCAGTATTTT. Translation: CSVAKGQFASTDTQYF.